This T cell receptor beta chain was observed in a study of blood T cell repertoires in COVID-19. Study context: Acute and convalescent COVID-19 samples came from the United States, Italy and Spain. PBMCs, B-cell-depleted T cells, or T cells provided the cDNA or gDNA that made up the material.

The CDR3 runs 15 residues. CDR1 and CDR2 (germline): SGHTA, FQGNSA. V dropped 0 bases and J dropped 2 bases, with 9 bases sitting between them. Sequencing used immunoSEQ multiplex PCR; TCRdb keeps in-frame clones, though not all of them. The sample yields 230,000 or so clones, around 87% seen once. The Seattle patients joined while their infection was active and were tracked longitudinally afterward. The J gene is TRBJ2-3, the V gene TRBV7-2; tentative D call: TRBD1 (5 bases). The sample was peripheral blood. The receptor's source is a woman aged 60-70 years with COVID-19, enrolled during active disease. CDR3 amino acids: CASSLAGQTTDTQYF. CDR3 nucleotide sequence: TGTGCCAGCAGCTTAGCGGGGCAGACCACAGATACGCAGTATTTT.